Described below is a single T cell receptor beta chain sequence and its context. It has no known antigen specificity. Base quality data are lacking; no much larger clone is found one base away. This entry is derived from a study of PD-1 blockade in mismatch repair-deficient tumors (dated by TCRdb to 2016 to 2017). For the wider study: The trial enrolled some 82 consecutive patients with approximately twelve mismatch repair-deficient cancer types between September 2013 and 2016, all previously treated and progressing. Tumor-associated T cell clones in the peripheral blood of patients responding to PD-1 blockade were tracked using deep sequencing of TCR CDR3 regions.

CDR3 length: 16 amino acids, cysteine to phenylalanine. The read is trimmed to its CDR3 DNA, 48 bases read in frame from base 1. The germline V gene (reference sequence) gives CDR1 as SEHNR and CDR2 as FQNEAQ. Trimmed from V: 3 bases; trimmed from J: 2 bases; junction bases lacking a gene match: 5. Mismatch repair deficiency was established in every enrolled patient by polymerase chain reaction or immunohistochemistry. TCR sequencing was carried out for a few patients who responded to pembrolizumab therapy. The phase II trial prospectively evaluated PD-1 blockade with pembrolizumab in advanced mismatch repair-deficient cancers, independent of tissue of origin. Serial peripheral blood T cell samples were collected before and at multiple times after starting PD-1 blockade. The timing of each blood sample was reported as weeks after the first dose of pembrolizumab. Libraries came from the immunoSEQ multiplex PCR assay. TCRdb's version of the immuneACCESS table is confined to in-frame rearrangements and falls short of the full clone set. An unresolved V gene accounts for under half of the shortfall where checked; the remainder is of unknown origin. In this sample the table shows 50,000 to 75,000 clones, roughly 88% of which occur a single time. The biggest ten clones account for more than 11% of the sample.

Overall study outcomes, separate from this receptor: Tumor-resident clones, often undetectable in blood before treatment, expanded rapidly after pembrolizumab and then contracted, generally before radiologic responses.

This chain joins TRBV7-9 to TRBJ2-7; 12 central bases correspond to TRBD2. The starting material was peripheral blood, obtained 52 weeks after starting pembrolizumab. This clonotype was obtained from an adult with mismatch repair-deficient cancer. The CDR3 reads CASSFDTSGRTYEQYF. The nucleotides are TGTGCCAGCAGCTTCGACACTAGCGGGAGGACCTACGAGCAGTACTTC.